A single sample is the source of the 21 T cell receptor beta chains below, sequenced in a study of vaccination and CD4 T cells after COVID-19. These receptors lack a known antigen. Sequenced with the Oncomine TCR Beta short-read assay was DNA taken from cultured CD4+ T cells. TCRdb fed the PCR reads into MiXCR, producing one record per CDR3 protein. The sample carries approximately 8,100 distinct CDR3 sequences, about 61% recorded once. Described treatment: roughly 11-day PBMC culture with coronavirus spike peptide pools or control peptides (ViraFEST assay). The sequenced sample was cultured CD4+ T cells from blood, obtained after SARS-CoV-2 vaccination. All receptors come from a human donor with COVID-19.

This clonotype turned up a few times. This rearrangement joins TRBV30 to TRBJ2-5; TRBD1 matches at 9 bases. The germline gives CDR1 GTSNPN, CDR2 SVGIG (reference sequence). The CDR3 contains 14 residues. V was clipped by 4 bases and J by 5 bases; unmatched bases: 8. CDR3 loop: CAWTIQGAQETQYF. DNA of the CDR3: TGTGCCTGGACAATACAGGGGGCACAGGAGACCCAGTACTTC.

This chain links TRBV24-1 with TRBJ1-4; 8 bases align to TRBD1. Germline trimming cut 5 bases from V and 8 bases from J; bases unmatched to any gene: 6. The CDR3 consists of 14 residues. The germline V gene encodes CDR1 KGHDR and CDR2 SFDVKD. CDR3 sequence: CATSGTGKEEKLFF. The CDR3, as DNA: TGTGCCACCAGTGGGACAGGGAAGGAAGAAAAACTGTTTTTT.

This clonotype was observed a few times. The chain links TRBV2 to TRBJ1-5, with D hard to call. Trimming shortened V by 2 bases and J by 0 bases, and 8 bases separated the two germline ends. Per the germline V gene, CDR1 is SNHLY and CDR2 is FYNNEI. This CDR3 contains 15 residues. Here the CDR3 reads CASSERLGSNQPQHF. The CDR3 DNA follows: TGTGCCAGCAGTGAAAGGCTTGGTAGCAATCAGCCCCAGCATTTT. Based on the CDR3 plus reference TRBV2 and TRBJ1-5, the full variable domain is EPEVTQTPSHQVTQMGQEVILRCVPISNHLYFYWYRQILGQKVEFLVSFYNNEISEKSEIFDDQFSVERPDGSNFTLKIRSTKLEDSAMYFCASSERLGSNQPQHFGDGTRLSIL.

This clonotype was seen a handful of times. This chain uses TRBV12-3 or TRBV12-4 with TRBJ1-5, with 7 bases matching TRBD1. The CDR3 covers 14 residues. Germline trimming cut 6 bases from V and 1 base from J; bases unmatched to any gene: 3. CDR3 protein: CASRQGMSNQPQHF. CDR3 DNA sequence: TGTGCCAGCAGACAGGGGATGAGCAATCAGCCCCAGCATTTT.

This chain connects TRBV4-2 to TRBJ2-6; 9 bases fit TRBD2. V was pared by 3 bases and J by 0 bases, with 9 bases of the junction left unmatched. Germline-derived CDR1 and CDR2 are LGHNA and YNFKEQ. The CDR3 runs to 19 residues. For the CDR3, the DNA is TGTGCCAGCAGCCAGGCCCAAGCGGGGGGCCCCTCTGGGGCCAACGTCCTGACTTTC. Translating gives CASSQAQAGGPSGANVLTF.

The chain is built from TRBV19 and TRBJ2-2; unclear D gene. V dropped 7 bases and J dropped 0 bases, with 12 bases sitting between them. Germline lookup yields CDR1 LNHDA and CDR2 SQIVND (reference sequence). CDR3 size: 15 residues. The CDR3 region has the DNA TGTGCCAGTACCGGCAGCTTCGCGAACACCGGGGAGCTGTTTTTT. Protein product: CASTGSFANTGELFF. The whole variable domain, remainder taken from reference TRBV19 and TRBJ2-2, is DGGITQSPKYLFRKEGQNVTLSCEQNLNHDAMYWYRQDPGQGLRLIYYSQIVNDFQKGDIAEGYSVSREKKESFPLTVTSAQKNPTAFYLCASTGSFANTGELFFGEGSRLTVL.

The V call is TRBV11-3, the J call TRBJ1-1, with 7 bases aligning to TRBD1. J gave up 1 base and V 5 bases, and 7 bases lay outside the gene matches. The CDR3 extends over 15 amino acids. CDR1 and CDR2 from the germline V gene are SGHNT and YENEEA. CDR3 amino acids: CASSPPGTANTEAFF. CDR3 in DNA: TGTGCCAGCAGCCCCCCGGGGACAGCGAACACTGAAGCTTTCTTT.

The chain is built from TRBV6-2 or TRBV6-3 and TRBJ1-2; possible D gene TRBD1, 6 bases. The length of the CDR3 is 16 residues. Germline V gene data show CDR1 as MNHEY and CDR2 as SVGEGT. Deletions cut 7 bases from V and 0 bases from J, with 18 bases between. The CDR3 DNA follows: TGTGCCAGCACCGAAGCAGGGGCGCGAGCTAACTATGGCTACACCTTC. It is translated as CASTEAGARANYGYTF.

The chain uses TRBV6-2 or TRBV6-3 and TRBJ2-7; the D gene is possibly TRBD1 (6 bases). The CDR3 is 14 residues long. Germline assignment: CDR1 MNHEY and CDR2 SVGEGT. V was pared by 3 bases and J by 4 bases, with 13 bases between. CDR3 amino acids: CASSYRQGLYEQYF. DNA of the CDR3: TGTGCCAGCAGTTATCGGCAGGGGCTTTACGAGCAGTACTTC.

This chain links TRBV7-2 with TRBJ2-2; 10 bases are a match to TRBD2. J was trimmed by 4 bases and V by 2 bases; bases with no gene match: 1. Germline V gene data show CDR1 as SGHTA and CDR2 as FQGNSA. The CDR3 consists of 15 residues. DNA of the CDR3: TGTGCCAGCAGCTTACAGCGGGGGGGCACCGGGGAGCTGTTTTTT. It codes for CASSLQRGGTGELFF. The full variable domain, rest sourced from reference TRBV7-2 and TRBJ2-2, is GAGVSQSPSNKVTEKGKDVELRCDPISGHTALYWYRQSLGQGLEFLIYFQGNSAPDKSGLPSDRFSAERTGGSVSTLTIQRTQQEDSAVYLCASSLQRGGTGELFFGEGSRLTVL.

The chain combines TRBV30 with TRBJ2-3; no reliable D call. This CDR3 is built from 15 residues. V lost 5 bases to trimming and J lost 1 base, with 16 bases between them. The germline V gene has CDR1 GTSNPN and CDR2 SVGIG (reference sequence). The CDR3 nucleotides read TGTGCCTGGCGTGCGACACCGGGTCGCACAGATACGCAGTATTTT. Translation gives CAWRATPGRTDTQYF.

The chain couples TRBV7-2 to TRBJ1-2; TRBD1 might be the D (5 bases). The germline CDR1 and CDR2 sequences are SGHTA and FQGNSA. This CDR3 has 16 amino acids. Trimming pared 5 bases from V and 0 bases from J, leaving 16 bases between. The CDR3: CASSIGGRVANYGYTF. The CDR3 DNA is TGTGCCAGCAGCATCGGCGGCAGGGTCGCTAACTATGGCTACACCTTC. The full variable domain, rest sourced from reference TRBV7-2 and TRBJ1-2, is GAGVSQSPSNKVTEKGKDVELRCDPISGHTALYWYRQSLGQGLEFLIYFQGNSAPDKSGLPSDRFSAERTGGSVSTLTIQRTQQEDSAVYLCASSIGGRVANYGYTFGSGTRLTVV.

As to this clonotype: The junction departs from germline at one end; a sequencing error may be responsible. The chain carries TRBV7-7 and TRBJ2-5, with 9 bases aligning to TRBD1. Germline lookup yields CDR1 SSHAT and CDR2 FNYEAQ (reference sequence). The CDR3 is 15 amino acids. This chain's CDR3 is CASSLADRGQETQYF. As DNA, the CDR3 is TGTGCTAGCAGCTTAGCGGACAGGGGCCAAGAGACCCAGTACTTC.

The V gene is TRBV5-5, the J gene TRBJ2-1; TRBD2 matches at 12 bases. Germline CDR1 and CDR2: SGHKS and YYEKEE (reference sequence). CDR3 length: 17 residues. V trimming: 4 bases; J trimming: 8 bases; junction bases outside the gene matches: 13. CDR3 region: CASSTLPSSGGAHEQFF. CDR3 coding DNA: TGTGCCAGCAGCACCCTGCCCTCTAGCGGGGGGGCACATGAGCAGTTCTTC.

The chain links TRBV14 to TRBJ2-1, with D tentatively TRBD1 (5 bases). This CDR3 comprises 15 residues. CDR1 and CDR2 from the germline V gene are SGHDN and FVKESK. Trimming took 1 base from V and 3 from J, leaving 10 bases between them. The DNA of the CDR3 is TGTGCCAGCAGCCAAGTGGTGGGGCTCTACAATGAGCAGTTCTTC. It translates to CASSQVVGLYNEQFF.

The chain couples TRBV12-3 or TRBV12-4 to TRBJ2-3; the match to TRBD1 covers 9 bases. This CDR3 region has 15 residues. The J segment lost 1 base and the V segment lost 5 bases, leaving 4 bases of the junction unmatched. For the CDR3, the DNA is TGTGCCAGCAGTCTTACAGGGGGCCGCACAGATACGCAGTATTTT. Amino acid sequence: CASSLTGGRTDTQYF.

The rearrangement joins TRBV6-1 to TRBJ2-7; D possibly corresponds to TRBD1 (5 bases). The germline V gene has CDR1 MNHNS and CDR2 SASEGT. V was trimmed by 10 bases and J by 0 bases, leaving 16 bases between them. The CDR3 covers 14 residues. The chain's CDR3 is CANRRDRYSYEQYF. In DNA form, the CDR3 reads TGTGCCAACAGGAGAGACAGATACTCCTACGAGCAGTACTTC.

V and J are TRBV6-1 and TRBJ2-2; D gene uncertain. Germline CDR1 MNHNS, CDR2 SASEGT. V was trimmed by 6 bases and J by 0 bases, leaving 11 bases between them. The CDR3 contains 15 residues. CDR3 in amino acids: CASSKTITNTGELFF. The CDR3, as DNA: TGTGCCAGCAGCAAGACAATCACGAACACCGGGGAGCTGTTTTTT.

The V and J genes are TRBV12-3 or TRBV12-4 and TRBJ1-5; unclear D gene. The germline V and J ends were trimmed by 3 bases and 4 bases, with 13 bases remaining between them. This CDR3 contains 15 residues. CDR3 nucleotide sequence: TGTGCCAGCAGTTTCCTGACGGGGAGAAATCAGCCCCAGCATTTT. Its protein is CASSFLTGRNQPQHF.

V is TRBV6-1 and J is TRBJ1-2; 7 bases fit TRBD1. The CDR3 covers 15 residues. With V trimmed by 6 bases and J by 0 bases, 7 bases remained unmatched. Germline CDR1 and CDR2: MNHNS and SASEGT. The CDR3 DNA sequence: TGTGCCAGCAGACTCGACAGGGAACCTAACTATGGCTACACCTTC. This sequence encodes CASRLDREPNYGYTF.

Sample share makes this clonotype large. V gene TRBV10-1 combines with J gene TRBJ2-1, with TRBD1 matching 9 bases. The germline CDR1 and CDR2 sequences are WNHNN and SYGVQD (reference sequence). This CDR3 is built from 14 residues. Trimming at V came to 5 bases and at J to 7 bases, leaving 6 bases not matched to a gene. CDR3 loop: CASSTGGLGNEQFF. For the CDR3, the DNA is TGCGCCAGCAGTACAGGGGGCCTGGGGAATGAGCAGTTCTTC.